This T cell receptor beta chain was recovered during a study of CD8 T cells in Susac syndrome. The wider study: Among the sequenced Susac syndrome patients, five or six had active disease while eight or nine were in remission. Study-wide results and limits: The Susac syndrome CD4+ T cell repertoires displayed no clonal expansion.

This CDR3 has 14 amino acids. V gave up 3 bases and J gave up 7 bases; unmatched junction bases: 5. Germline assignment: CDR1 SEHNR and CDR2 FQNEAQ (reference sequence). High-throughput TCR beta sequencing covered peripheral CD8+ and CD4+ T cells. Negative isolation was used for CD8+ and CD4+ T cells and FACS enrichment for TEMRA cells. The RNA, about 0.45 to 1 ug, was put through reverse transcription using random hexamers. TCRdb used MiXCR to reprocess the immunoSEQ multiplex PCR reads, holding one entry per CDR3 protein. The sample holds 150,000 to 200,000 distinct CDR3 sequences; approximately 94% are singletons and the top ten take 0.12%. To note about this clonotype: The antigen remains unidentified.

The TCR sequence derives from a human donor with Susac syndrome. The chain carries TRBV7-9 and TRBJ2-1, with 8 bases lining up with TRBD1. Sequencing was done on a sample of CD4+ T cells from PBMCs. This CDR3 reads CASSLTGDGNEQFF. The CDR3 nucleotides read TGTGCCAGCAGCTTGACAGGGGACGGGAATGAGCAGTTCTTC.